Listed here is a single T cell receptor (beta chain). These data originate in a study of control samples from healthy donors and cancer patients. This table comes from immunoSEQ multiplex PCR, and its TCRdb copy is limited to in-frame clones, with some not included. The sample contains 91,000 or so clones, about nine tenths of which appear only once. Per the germline V gene, CDR1 is MNHNY and CDR2 is SVGAGI (reference sequence). Unmatched junction bases numbered 5, after V lost 6 bases and J lost 2 bases. This CDR3 has 15 residues. Sequenced sample: blood. The clonotype was recovered from a woman between 25 and 40 years old in good health. This chain connects TRBV6-6 to TRBJ2-7; 12 nucleotides match TRBD2. CDR3 protein: CASSLSSGGAYEQYF. As DNA, the CDR3 is TGTGCCAGCAGCTTATCTAGCGGGGGGGCCTACGAGCAGTACTTC.